Below are 5 T cell receptor beta chains sequenced from a single sample in a study of T cells in Graves' hyperthyroidism and ophthalmopathy. Amplified TCR beta CDR3 regions derived from RNA transcripts. A first-round RT-PCR of the TCR CDR3 used the HTBI primer set. TCRdb re-analysed the multiplex PCR reads in MiXCR, keeping a single row per CDR3 protein. The profile shows about 640,000 distinct CDR3 sequences, 20% of them singletons. The sequenced sample was blood. All receptors come from a man aged 30 to 39 with Graves' ophthalmopathy.

This clonotype has more than one count but fewer than ten. The V gene is TRBV2, the J gene TRBJ1-6, with D unresolved. This CDR3 is 13 amino acids long. Deletions cut 9 bases from V and 8 bases from J, with 14 bases between. The germline V gene has CDR1 SNHLY and CDR2 FYNNEI. CDR3 residues: CASCGPLDSPLHF. In DNA form, the CDR3 reads TGTGCCAGTTGTGGGCCGCTCGATTCACCCCTCCACTTT.

This clonotype occurred a few times. The rearrangement joins TRBV3-1 to TRBJ2-2, with TRBD1 matching over 10 bases. CDR1 LGHDT and CDR2 YNNKEL come from the germline V gene (reference sequence). The trim removed 1 base at V and 7 bases at J, leaving 3 bases unmatched. The CDR3 covers 15 residues. DNA for the CDR3: TGTGCCAGCAGCCAAGCGACAGGGGGCGTCGGGGAGCTGTTTTTT. Translation: CASSQATGGVGELFF.

This clonotype was recorded a few times. This rearrangement joins TRBV29-1 to TRBJ2-4, with no clear D. Trimming took 0 bases from V and 3 from J, leaving 12 bases between them. The CDR3 is 15 residues long. Germline assignment: CDR1 SQVTM and CDR2 ANQGSEA. CDR3 sequence (DNA): TGCAGCGTTGAAGAGATCTCAGGCTACAAAAACATTCAGTACTTC. Protein: CSVEEISGYKNIQYF.

The sample holds one count of this clonotype. The CDR3 nucleotides are TGTGCCAGCAGTGACCCCAGGACAGGCGATAATTCACCCCTCCACTTT. Protein: CASSDPRTGDNSPLHF. This chain uses TRBV2 with TRBJ1-6; TRBD1 matches 7 bases. The CDR3 has 16 residues. Germline loops: CDR1 SNHLY, CDR2 FYNNEI. J was trimmed by 5 bases and V by 3 bases; bases with no gene match: 7.

This rearrangement joins TRBV20-1 to TRBJ1-5; the match to TRBD1 covers 7 bases. Germline trimming cut 5 bases from V and 4 bases from J; bases unmatched to any gene: 5. This CDR3 contains 13 residues. Germline CDR1 and CDR2: DFQATT and SNEGSKA (reference sequence). CDR3: CSASDRNNQPQHF. Written as DNA, the CDR3 is TGCAGTGCTTCGGACAGGAATAATCAGCCCCAGCATTTT.